This TCR beta chain emerged from a study of blood T cell repertoires in COVID-19. Study context: Donors in the United States, Italy and Spain gave samples during acute or convalescent COVID-19. In each case, the material was cDNA or gDNA derived from T cells, B-cell-depleted T cells, or PBMCs.

Authors' processing steps: Reference gene primer amplification gave estimated nucleated cell counts. Assay used: immunoSEQ multiplex PCR; TCRdb lists only in-frame clones, some missing. The DNA was the basis for D and trimming; V, J and clone size are from that table. Among more than 150,000 clones, roughly 89% were seen once, and the ten largest hold under 15%. CDR3 length: 16 residues. V lost 2 bases, J lost 3 bases, and 9 bases stayed unmatched. Germline-derived CDR1 and CDR2 are SGHNT and YYREEE (reference sequence). Seattle patients were enrolled while actively infected and followed longitudinally.

The clonotype comes from a woman in her 70s with COVID-19, enrolled during active disease. The chain employs TRBV5-4 and TRBJ2-3, with TRBD2 matching 7 bases. Sequenced: peripheral blood. The CDR3 DNA reads as TGTGCCAGCAGCTTTATAAGCGGGATAGGTACAGATACGCAGTATTTT. Translated: CASSFISGIGTDTQYF.